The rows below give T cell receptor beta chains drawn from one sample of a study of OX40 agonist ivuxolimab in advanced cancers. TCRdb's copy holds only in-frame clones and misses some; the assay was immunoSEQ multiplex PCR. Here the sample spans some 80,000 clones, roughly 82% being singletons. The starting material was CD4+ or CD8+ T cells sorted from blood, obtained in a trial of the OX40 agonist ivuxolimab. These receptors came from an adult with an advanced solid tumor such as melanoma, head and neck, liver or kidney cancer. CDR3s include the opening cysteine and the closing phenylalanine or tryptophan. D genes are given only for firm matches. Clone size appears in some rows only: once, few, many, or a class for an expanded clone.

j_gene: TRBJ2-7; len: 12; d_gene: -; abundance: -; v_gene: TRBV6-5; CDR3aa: CASSRPRNEQYF; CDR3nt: TGTGCCAGCAGCCGGCCGAGGAACGAGCAGTACTTC
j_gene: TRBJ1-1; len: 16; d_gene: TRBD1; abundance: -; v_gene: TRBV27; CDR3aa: CASSPQTGGAGTEAFF; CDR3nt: TGTGCCAGCAGTCCGCAGACAGGGGGCGCAGGCACTGAAGCTTTCTTT
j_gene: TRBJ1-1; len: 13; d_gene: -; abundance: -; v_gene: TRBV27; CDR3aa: CASSTQANTEAFF; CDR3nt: TGTGCCAGCAGTACACAAGCGAACACTGAAGCTTTCTTT
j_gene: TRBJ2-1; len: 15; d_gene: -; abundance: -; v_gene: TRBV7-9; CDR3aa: CASSLALDTYNEQFF; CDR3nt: TGTGCCAGCAGCTTAGCCCTAGACACCTACAATGAGCAGTTCTTC
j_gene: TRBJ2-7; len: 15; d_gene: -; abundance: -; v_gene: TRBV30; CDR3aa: CAWSAPARRSYEQYF; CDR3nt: TGTGCCTGGAGTGCCCCGGCCAGGCGATCCTACGAGCAGTACTTC
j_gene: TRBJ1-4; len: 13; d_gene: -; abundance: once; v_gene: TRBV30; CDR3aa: CAAPAATNEKLFF; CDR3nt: TGTGCCGCACCGGCAGCAACTAATGAAAAACTGTTTTTT
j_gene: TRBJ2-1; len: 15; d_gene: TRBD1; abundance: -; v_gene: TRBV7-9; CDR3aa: CASRLGQGIYNEQFF; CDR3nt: TGTGCCAGCAGACTCGGACAGGGGATCTACAATGAGCAGTTCTTC
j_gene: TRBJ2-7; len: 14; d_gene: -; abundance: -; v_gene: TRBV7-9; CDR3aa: CASSRGTPPYEQYF; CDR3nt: TGTGCCAGCAGCCGCGGGACTCCTCCCTACGAGCAGTACTTC
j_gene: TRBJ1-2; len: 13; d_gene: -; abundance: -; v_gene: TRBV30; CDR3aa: CAWRRGILSGYTF; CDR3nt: TGTGCCTGGAGGCGGGGGATCCTAAGTGGCTACACCTTC
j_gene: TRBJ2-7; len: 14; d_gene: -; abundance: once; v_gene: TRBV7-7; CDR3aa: CASSPLGEYDEQYF; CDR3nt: TGTGCTAGCAGCCCTTTGGGGGAATACGACGAGCAGTACTTC
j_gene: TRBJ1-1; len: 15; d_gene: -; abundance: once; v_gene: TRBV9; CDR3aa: CASSVVAGRGAEAFF; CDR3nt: TGTGCCAGCAGCGTAGTCGCAGGGAGGGGGGCTGAAGCTTTCTTT
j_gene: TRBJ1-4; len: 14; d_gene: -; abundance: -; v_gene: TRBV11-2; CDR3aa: CASSQGTTNEKLFF; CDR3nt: TGTGCCAGCAGCCAGGGAACAACTAATGAAAAACTGTTTTTT
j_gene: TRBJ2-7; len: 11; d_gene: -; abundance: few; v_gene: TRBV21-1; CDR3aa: CASSPNNGQYF; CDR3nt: TGTGCCAGCAGCCCTAATAATGGGCAGTACTTC
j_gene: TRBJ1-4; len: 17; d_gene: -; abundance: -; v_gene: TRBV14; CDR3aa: CASSEVPTLYLNEKLFF; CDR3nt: TGTGCCAGCAGCGAAGTGCCGACCCTTTATCTTAATGAAAAACTGTTTTTT
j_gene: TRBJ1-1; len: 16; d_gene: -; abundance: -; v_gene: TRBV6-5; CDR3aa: CASSYRTPRGRTEAFF; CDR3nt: TGTGCCAGCAGTTACCGAACTCCCCGGGGGCGTACTGAAGCTTTCTTT
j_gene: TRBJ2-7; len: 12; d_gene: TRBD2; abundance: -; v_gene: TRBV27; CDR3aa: CASSLGGGEQYF; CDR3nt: TGTGCCAGCAGTTTAGGGGGGGGCGAGCAGTACTTC
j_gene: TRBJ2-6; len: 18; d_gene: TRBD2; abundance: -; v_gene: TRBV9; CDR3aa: CASSPSGGPPAGANVLTF; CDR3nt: TGTGCCAGCAGCCCAAGCGGGGGGCCCCCTGCTGGGGCCAACGTCCTGACTTTC
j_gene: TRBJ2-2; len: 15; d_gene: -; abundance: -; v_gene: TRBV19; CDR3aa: CASKELGRGSGELFF; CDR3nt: TGTGCCAGTAAGGAGCTTGGCCGTGGGTCCGGGGAGCTGTTTTTT
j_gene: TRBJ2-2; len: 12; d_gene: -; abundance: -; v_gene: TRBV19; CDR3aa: CASRRGAGELFF; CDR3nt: TGTGCCAGTAGGAGGGGGGCCGGGGAGCTGTTTTTT
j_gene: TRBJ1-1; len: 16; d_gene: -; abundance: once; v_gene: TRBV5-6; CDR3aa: CASSLVDRLGDTEAFF; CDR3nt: TGTGCCAGCAGCTTGGTAGACCGCCTTGGGGACACTGAAGCTTTCTTT
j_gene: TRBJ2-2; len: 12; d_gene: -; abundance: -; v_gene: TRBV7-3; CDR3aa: CASSLRIGELFF; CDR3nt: TGTGCCAGCAGCTTAAGAATCGGGGAGCTGTTTTTT
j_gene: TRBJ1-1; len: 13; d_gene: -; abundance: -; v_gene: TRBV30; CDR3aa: CAWDRRGSTEAFF; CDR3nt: TGTGCCTGGGACCGCAGGGGCAGCACTGAAGCTTTCTTT
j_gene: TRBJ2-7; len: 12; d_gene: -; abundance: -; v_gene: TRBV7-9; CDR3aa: CASSFRDVEQYF; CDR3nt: TGTGCCAGCAGCTTCCGGGACGTAGAGCAGTACTTC
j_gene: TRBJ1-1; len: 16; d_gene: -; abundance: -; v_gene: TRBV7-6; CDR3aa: CASSLRVLQSDTEAFF; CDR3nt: TGTGCCAGCAGCTTACGTGTACTCCAGTCGGACACTGAAGCTTTCTTT
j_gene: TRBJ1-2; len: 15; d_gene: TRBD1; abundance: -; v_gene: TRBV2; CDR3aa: CASSVFGTGIYGYTF; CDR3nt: TGTGCCAGCAGTGTTTTCGGGACAGGGATCTATGGCTACACCTTC
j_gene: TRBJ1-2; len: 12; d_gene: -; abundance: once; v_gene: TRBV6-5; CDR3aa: CASGRQVYGYTF; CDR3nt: TGTGCCAGCGGGCGGCAGGTCTATGGCTACACCTTC
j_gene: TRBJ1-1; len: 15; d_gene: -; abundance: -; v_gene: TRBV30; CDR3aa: CAWRPPGRAATEAFF; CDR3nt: TGTGCCTGGAGGCCCCCGGGTAGGGCAGCCACTGAAGCTTTCTTT
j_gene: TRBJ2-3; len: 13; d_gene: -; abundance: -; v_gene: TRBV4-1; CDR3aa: CASSLSVTDTQYF; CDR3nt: TGCGCCAGCAGCCTGTCAGTCACAGATACGCAGTATTTT
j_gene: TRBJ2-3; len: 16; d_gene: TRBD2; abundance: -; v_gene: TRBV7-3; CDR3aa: CASSFGAGGDTDTQYF; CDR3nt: TGTGCCAGCAGCTTTGGAGCGGGAGGCGATACAGATACGCAGTATTTT
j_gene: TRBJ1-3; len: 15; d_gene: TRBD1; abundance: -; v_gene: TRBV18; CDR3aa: CASSLSDRAGNTIYF; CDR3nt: TGTGCCAGCTCACTATCGGACAGGGCTGGAAACACCATATATTTT
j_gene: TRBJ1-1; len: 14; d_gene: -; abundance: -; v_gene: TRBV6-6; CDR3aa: CASSSDSSSTEAFF; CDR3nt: TGTGCCAGCAGTTCAGATTCTTCGTCCACTGAAGCTTTCTTT
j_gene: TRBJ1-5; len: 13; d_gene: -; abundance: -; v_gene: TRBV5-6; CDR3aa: CASSLASNQPQHF; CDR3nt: TGTGCCAGCAGCTTGGCTAGCAATCAGCCCCAGCATTTT
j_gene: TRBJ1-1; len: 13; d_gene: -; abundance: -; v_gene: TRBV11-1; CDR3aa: CASIGRPRTEAFF; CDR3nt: TGTGCCAGCATCGGACGGCCTCGGACTGAAGCTTTCTTT
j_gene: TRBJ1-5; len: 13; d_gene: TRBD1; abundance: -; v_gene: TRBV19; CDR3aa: CASSQGVSQPQHF; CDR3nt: TGTGCCAGTTCCCAGGGGGTGAGTCAGCCCCAGCATTTT
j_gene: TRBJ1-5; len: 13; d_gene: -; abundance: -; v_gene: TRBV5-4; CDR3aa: CASSLGQGQPQHF; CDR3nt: TGTGCCAGCAGCTTGGGGCAGGGTCAGCCCCAGCATTTT
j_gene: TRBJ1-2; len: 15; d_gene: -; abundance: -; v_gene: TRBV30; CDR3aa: CAWRSPGGANYGYTF; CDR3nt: TGTGCCTGGAGGTCCCCTGGGGGGGCTAACTATGGCTACACCTTC
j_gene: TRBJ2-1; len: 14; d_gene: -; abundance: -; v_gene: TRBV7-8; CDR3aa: CASSLQGPYNEQFF; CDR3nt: TGTGCCAGCAGCTTACAGGGGCCCTACAATGAGCAGTTCTTC
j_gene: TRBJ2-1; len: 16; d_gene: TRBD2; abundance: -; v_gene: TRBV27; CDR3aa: CASSLRSGTPYNEQFF; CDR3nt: TGTGCCAGCAGTTTGAGAAGCGGGACCCCCTACAATGAGCAGTTCTTC
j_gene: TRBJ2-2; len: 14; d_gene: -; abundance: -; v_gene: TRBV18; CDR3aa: CASSPASNTGELFF; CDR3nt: TGTGCCAGCTCACCAGCCAGTAACACCGGGGAGCTGTTTTTT
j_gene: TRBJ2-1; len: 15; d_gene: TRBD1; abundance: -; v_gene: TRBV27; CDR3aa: CASSTDRGQDNEQFF; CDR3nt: TGTGCCAGCAGTACGGACAGGGGGCAGGACAATGAGCAGTTCTTC
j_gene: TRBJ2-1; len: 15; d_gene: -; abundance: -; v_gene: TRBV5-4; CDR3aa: CASSLRTSSYNEQFF; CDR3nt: TGTGCCAGCAGCTTGCGGACGAGCTCCTACAATGAGCAGTTCTTC